This T cell receptor (beta chain) came from a study of blood T cell repertoires in COVID-19. For the study at large: COVID-19 samples collected from the United States, Italy and Spain covered acute and convalescent phases.

TCRdb keeps only in-frame clones here, not all; method: immunoSEQ multiplex PCR. The data show under 300,000 clones, 85% seen once. Germline V gene data show CDR1 as LGHDT and CDR2 as YNNKEL (reference sequence). CDR3 size: 13 residues. The germline V and J ends were trimmed by 1 base and 6 bases, with 9 bases remaining between them. The chain employs TRBV3-1 (or the pseudogene TRBV3-2) and TRBJ1-1; D unclear. What was sequenced was peripheral blood. The clonotype comes from a human donor in a cohort sampled during active COVID-19. The CDR3, as DNA: TGTGCCAGCAGCCAAGGATACGTAGCTGAAGCTTTCTTT. Translation gives CASSQGYVAEAFF.